The 25 T cell receptor beta chains below were found in one sample sequenced in a study of blood T cell repertoires in COVID-19. TCRdb's copy holds only in-frame clones and misses some; the assay was immunoSEQ multiplex PCR. The sample yields roughly 190,000 clones, more than 70% seen once. Sample: peripheral blood. These receptor sequences come from a middle-aged woman who had recovered from COVID-19.

This chain joins TRBV6-6 and TRBJ1-2; a possible D gene is TRBD1 (5 bases). Germline CDR1 MNHNY, CDR2 SVGAGI (reference sequence). The CDR3 spans 15 residues. The V end lost 4 bases, the J end lost 4 bases, and 16 bases lay between the germline ends. The CDR3: CASSLQGIPSYGYTF. CDR3 coding DNA: TGTGCCAGCAGTTTGCAGGGCATTCCGAGCTATGGCTACACCTTC.

The chain has TRBV2 and TRBJ2-1; TRBD1 matches at 11 bases. The germline V gene has CDR1 SNHLY and CDR2 FYNNEI. CDR3 size: 15 residues. J was trimmed by 5 bases and V by 8 bases; bases with no gene match: 8. Here the CDR3 reads CASPRTGGLNNEQFF. CDR3 sequence (DNA): TGTGCCAGCCCACGGACAGGGGGCCTAAACAATGAGCAGTTCTTC.

The chain uses TRBV5-1 and TRBJ2-5, with 13 bases lining up with TRBD2. Germline V gene lookup returns CDR1 SGHRS and CDR2 YFSETQ. After removal of 2 bases from V and 3 bases from J, the junction contained 10 bases not matched to a gene. The CDR3 extends over 18 amino acids. The CDR3 nucleotides read TGCGCCAGCAGCTTTAACCGAGGACTAGCGGGAGCGGAAGAGACCCAGTACTTC. Its protein is CASSFNRGLAGAEETQYF.

V and J are TRBV3-1 (or the pseudogene TRBV3-2) and TRBJ2-2; D possibly corresponds to TRBD1 (6 bases). V gave up 1 base and J gave up 6 bases, with 9 bases separating them. The CDR3 spans 14 residues. Germline loops: CDR1 LGHDT, CDR2 YNNKEL (reference sequence). The DNA for the CDR3 is TGTGCCAGCAGCCAAGGGCAGGGGTCCGGGGAGCTGTTTTTT. It is translated as CASSQGQGSGELFF.

This clone has a single count. The J gene is TRBJ2-5, the V gene TRBV7-2; TRBD1 agrees at 8 bases. This CDR3 is 15 amino acids long. Germline loops: CDR1 SGHTA, CDR2 FQGNSA. V trimming: 5 bases; J trimming: 5 bases; junction bases outside the gene matches: 10. Here the CDR3 reads CASSMPGGRYETQYF. The DNA of the CDR3 is TGTGCCAGCAGCATGCCAGGGGGCAGGTACGAGACCCAGTACTTC.

The V call is TRBV5-1, the J call TRBJ1-5; no definite D call. Germline V gene data show CDR1 as SGHRS and CDR2 as YFSETQ. CDR3 length: 13 amino acids. Trimming removed 0 bases from V and 5 bases from J, with 6 bases in between. This CDR3 reads CASSLDIDQPQHF. CDR3 sequence (DNA): TGCGCCAGCAGCTTGGATATTGATCAGCCCCAGCATTTT.

The rearrangement uses TRBV2 and TRBJ2-7; maybe TRBD2 (6 bases). Germline values: CDR1 SNHLY, CDR2 FYNNEI. The CDR3 loop spans 13 amino acids. V lost 6 bases and J 5 bases, leaving 14 bases between the germline ends. Here the CDR3 reads CASRRDQTNEQYF. As DNA, the CDR3 is TGTGCCAGCAGGCGGGACCAGACGAACGAGCAGTACTTC.

The rearrangement joins TRBV4-2 to TRBJ2-1; 13 bases line up with TRBD2. This CDR3 region has 16 residues. From germline, CDR1 is LGHNA and CDR2 YNFKEQ. Germline trimming cut 3 bases from V and 9 bases from J; bases unmatched to any gene: 8. The CDR3 protein is CASSHVGTSGKGEQFF. CDR3 nucleotides: TGTGCCAGCAGCCATGTAGGGACTAGCGGGAAAGGTGAGCAGTTCTTC.

This clone was observed a few times. This chain links TRBV2 with TRBJ1-1; 10 bases line up with TRBD1. The CDR3 runs to 14 residues. Germline loops: CDR1 SNHLY, CDR2 FYNNEI. The junction had 4 bases not matched to a gene; V was cut back by 6 bases and J by 3 bases. In nucleotides, the CDR3 is TGTGCCAGCAGCGGACAGGGGGGGGACACTGAAGCTTTCTTT. Translation: CASSGQGGDTEAFF.

This clone showed up just once. This rearrangement joins TRBV6-1 to TRBJ1-2; no firm D call. The V and J ends lost 3 bases and 0 bases respectively, with 11 bases between them. Germline values: CDR1 MNHNS, CDR2 SASEGT. This CDR3 contains 15 residues. CDR3: CASSDSGGPNYGYTF. In nucleotides, the CDR3 is TGTGCCAGCAGTGACAGCGGAGGCCCTAACTATGGCTACACCTTC.

V is TRBV28 and J is TRBJ2-1; 8 nucleotides line up with TRBD1. CDR3 length: 15 residues. CDR1 is MDHEN and CDR2 is SYDVKM in the germline V gene. V lost 6 bases to trimming and J lost 6 bases; unmatched junction nucleotides: 10. Written as DNA, the CDR3 is TGTGCCAGCAGGGGGACAGGTGAAAGAGGCAATGAGCAGTTCTTC. Amino acids: CASRGTGERGNEQFF.

CDR3 protein: CASTPVGGNNEQFF. As DNA, the CDR3 is TGTGCCAGCACCCCGGTAGGAGGTAACAATGAGCAGTTCTTC. This sequence joins TRBV3-1 (or the pseudogene TRBV3-2) and TRBJ2-1; possibly TRBD2 for D (5 bases). The CDR3 loop spans 14 amino acids. Trimming took off 7 bases at V and 5 bases at J, with 15 bases between the two ends. CDR1 and CDR2 from the germline V gene are LGHDT and YNNKEL (reference sequence).

This chain connects TRBV5-1 to TRBJ2-1, with 11 bases fitting TRBD2. This CDR3 has 14 residues. Germline CDR1 SGHRS, CDR2 YFSETQ. V lost 2 bases, J lost 6 bases, and 1 base stayed unmatched. The CDR3: CASSFSGRANEQFF. Written as DNA, the CDR3 is TGCGCCAGCAGCTTTAGCGGGAGGGCCAATGAGCAGTTCTTC.

The V and J genes are TRBV25-1 and TRBJ2-3, with unresolved D. The CDR3 has 16 amino acids. Trimming took off 3 bases at V and 0 bases at J, with 13 bases between the two ends. CDR1 is MGHDK, CDR2 SYGVNS, per germline. The CDR3 region has the DNA TGTGCCAGCAGTGATTTAGGCGGAACTAGCACAGATACGCAGTATTTT. Translated: CASSDLGGTSTDTQYF. Complete variable domain (other parts from reference TRBV25-1 and TRBJ2-3): EADIYQTPRYLVIGTGKKITLECSQTMGHDKMYWYQQDPGMELHLIHYSYGVNSTEKGDLSSESTVSRIRTEHFPLTLESARPSHTSQYLCASSDLGGTSTDTQYFGPGTRLTVL.

V and J are TRBV4-2 and TRBJ2-5; 13 nucleotides align to TRBD2. The V gene's germline CDR1 is LGHNA and CDR2 YNFKEQ. CDR3 length: 17 residues. V shed 1 base and J 10 bases; nucleotides not matched to a gene: 12. In DNA form, the CDR3 reads TGTGCCAGCAGCCAAGTTTTCACTAGCGGGAGGGCCCCCATCCAGTACTTC. Encoded protein: CASSQVFTSGRAPIQYF.

The chain is built from TRBV29-1 and TRBJ2-4, with 9 bases lining up with TRBD1. CDR3 length: 18 amino acids. Germline CDR1 reads SQVTM; CDR2 reads ANQGSEA. With 2 bases clipped from V and 0 bases from J, the junction kept 11 bases outside the gene matches. The CDR3 nucleotides are TGCAGCGTTGAAACTCGCCGGGACAGGGTTCGAGCCAAAAACATTCAGTACTTC. This codes for CSVETRRDRVRAKNIQYF.

The genes are TRBV3-1 (or the pseudogene TRBV3-2) and TRBJ2-3; 11 nucleotides match TRBD2. Germline V gene data show CDR1 as LGHDT and CDR2 as YNNKEL (reference sequence). Trimming took 2 bases from V and 2 from J; bases not matched to a gene: 6. This CDR3 is 17 amino acids long. The CDR3 DNA sequence: TGTGCCAGCAGCCAATTTCTAGCGGGAGGCGACACAGATACGCAGTATTTT. The encoded protein is CASSQFLAGGDTDTQYF.

The chain employs TRBV30 and TRBJ2-7; D is perhaps TRBD1 (6 bases). This CDR3 region has 13 residues. V gave up 1 base and J gave up 0 bases, with 7 bases separating them. CDR1 GTSNPN and CDR2 SVGIG come from the germline V gene (reference sequence). CDR3 sequence: CAWSADSSYEQYF. Written as DNA, the CDR3 is TGTGCCTGGAGTGCGGACAGCTCCTACGAGCAGTACTTC. The full variable domain, with the rest looked up from reference TRBV30 and TRBJ2-7, is SQTIHQWPATLVQPVGSPLSLECTVEGTSNPNLYWYRQAAGRGLQLLFYSVGIGQISSEVPQNLSASRPQDRQFILSSKKLLLSDSGFYLCAWSADSSYEQYFGPGTRLTVT.

The chain recombines TRBV7-2 with TRBJ2-1, with D perhaps TRBD2 (6 bases). Germline lookup yields CDR1 SGHTA and CDR2 FQGNSA. The CDR3 length is 17 residues. The V and J ends lost 5 bases and 9 bases respectively, with 26 bases between them. CDR3 DNA sequence: TGTGCCAGCAGCCGCTGGAGAGCGGGCGGAATAGCTGGTGAGCAGTTCTTC. It encodes CASSRWRAGGIAGEQFF.

This chain joins TRBV12-3 or TRBV12-4 and TRBJ1-2; D gene unclear. This CDR3 spans 12 amino acids. The V end lost 8 bases, the J end lost 2 bases, and 9 bases lay between the germline ends. The CDR3 spells CASSAGNYGYTF. The CDR3 DNA sequence: TGTGCCAGCTCCGCGGGGAACTATGGCTACACCTTC.

This sequence joins TRBV9 and TRBJ1-6; D not resolved. Germline V lookup: CDR1 SGDLS, CDR2 YYNGEE. Trimming removed 0 bases at V and 6 bases at J, with 7 bases between. There are 14 residues in the CDR3. CDR3 loop: CASSVEVANSPLHF. The CDR3, as DNA: TGTGCCAGCAGCGTAGAAGTGGCTAATTCACCCCTCCACTTT.

In nucleotides, the CDR3 is TGTGCCAGCAGCGTAGTCCTAGCGGGAGTAGAGACCCAGTACTTC. Its translation: CASSVVLAGVETQYF. This chain connects TRBV9 to TRBJ2-5; 10 nucleotides match TRBD2. Trimming took 0 bases from V and 4 from J; bases not matched to a gene: 3. Germline V CDR1 and CDR2: SGDLS, YYNGEE. The CDR3 spans 15 residues.

CDR3 in DNA: TGTGCCACCAGCAGCGGGGGGGCCGGGAACTATGGCTACACCTTC. Encoded protein: CATSSGGAGNYGYTF. The chain carries TRBV15 and TRBJ1-2, with D perhaps TRBD1 (6 bases). This CDR3 has 15 residues. Germline V gene data show CDR1 as LNHNV and CDR2 as YYDKDF (reference sequence). V lost 3 bases and J 2 bases, leaving 13 bases between the germline ends.

The chain is built from TRBV5-1 and TRBJ2-1; 8 bases fit TRBD2. The CDR3 length is 15 residues. CDR1 is SGHRS, CDR2 YFSETQ, per germline. Germline trimming cut 4 bases from V and 7 bases from J; bases unmatched to any gene: 10. As DNA, the CDR3 is TGCGCCAGCAGCCCCCCGGGACTAGAGGGAAATGAGCAGTTCTTC. Translating gives CASSPPGLEGNEQFF.

This clone was observed a handful of times. V is TRBV28 and J is TRBJ2-1; 8 nucleotides align to TRBD2. The germline V gene encodes CDR1 MDHEN and CDR2 SYDVKM. The CDR3 contains 15 residues. Trimming cost V 1 base and J 3 bases; bases outside gene matches: 2. The CDR3, as DNA: TGTGCCAGCAGTTTATATGGGACTAGCTACAATGAGCAGTTCTTC. It encodes CASSLYGTSYNEQFF.